Following are 12 T cell receptor beta chains from one sample sequenced in a study of T cell repertoires in cytomegalovirus infection (dated by TCRdb to between 2018 and 2021). The antigens of these receptors remain unknown. This specimen's treatment or condition label, per the study, means: in vitro stimulation with specific CMV peptide epitopes to enrich CMV-specific T cells. The run used an Illumina HiSeq 1500. TCRdb applied fastp at Q25 and MiXCR to the public reads, then kept only in-frame beta chains. Here each entry gathers all rows of one CDR3 protein and keeps the most common genes and DNA. In this sample the table shows about 470,000 distinct CDR3 sequences, roughly 42% of which occur a single time. The top ten clones comprise roughly two fifths of the sample. The material was cultured PBMCs, obtained from culture after CMV antigen stimulation. Receptors were obtained from a human donor in good health (CMV status not recorded). Some clones in this sample may be carry-over from other donors' samples.

This clonotype appeared a single time. Here the CDR3 DNA reads TGTGCCAGTGGCCCTAGTAAGTACAATGAGCAGTTCTTC. Protein: CASGPSKYNEQFF. This chain connects TRBV6-1 to TRBJ2-1; D remains ambiguous. V lost 9 bases, J lost 4 bases, and 13 bases lay in between. CDR1 MNHNS and CDR2 SASEGT come from the germline V gene. The length of the CDR3 is 13 residues.

This clonotype has just a few counts. This rearrangement joins TRBV11-2 to TRBJ1-1; D possibly corresponds to TRBD1 (6 bases). V lost 5 bases, J lost 4 bases, and 14 bases lay in between. CDR3 size: 14 residues. CDR1 is SGHAT, CDR2 FQNNGV, per germline. The CDR3 spells CASSPGAQGTEAFF. The CDR3 region has the DNA TGTGCCAGCAGCCCGGGGGCTCAGGGCACTGAAGCTTTCTTT.

This clonotype was seen only a few times. The gene calls are TRBV7-2 and TRBJ1-2; TRBD1 might be the D (6 bases). This CDR3 is 13 amino acids long. V was cut by 7 bases and J by 2 bases, with 11 bases left in between. Per germline, CDR1 SGHTA and CDR2 FQGNSA. The CDR3 DNA is TGTGCCAGCAACTCGGACAGAAACTATGGCTACACCTTC. Translation gives CASNSDRNYGYTF.

The chain carries TRBV6-5 and TRBJ2-3; D is ambiguous. V was clipped by 0 bases and J by 7 bases, with 14 bases between them. CDR3 length: 15 amino acids. Germline V CDR1 and CDR2: MNHEY, SVGAGI. CDR3 DNA sequence: TGTGCCAGCAGTTACTCCCCCCGCTCGGATAATACGCAGTATTTT. Its translation: CASSYSPRSDNTQYF.

This clonotype was picked up one time. The junction differs from germline at one of its ends, possibly a read error. J is TRBJ1-4 and V is TRBV4-1; tentative D call: TRBD1 (5 bases). Per the germline V gene, CDR1 is MGHRA and CDR2 is YSYEKL. This CDR3 comprises 17 residues. CDR3 DNA sequence: TGCGCCAGCAGCCAAGATTATGGTACCCAGGGCGGGTACTTGGGGGTGTTT. Its protein product is CASSQDYGTQGGYLGVF.

The V call is TRBV11-2, the J call TRBJ2-1; perhaps TRBD2 as D (6 bases). This CDR3 is 16 amino acids long. CDR1 and CDR2 (germline): SGHAT, FQNNGV. Deletions cut 5 bases from V and 5 bases from J, with 19 bases between. CDR3 region: CASSTLSGGKDNEQFF. CDR3 sequence (DNA): TGTGCCAGCAGCACCCTATCGGGCGGGAAAGACAATGAGCAGTTCTTC.

The chain employs TRBV7-6 and TRBJ1-5; 9 nucleotides match TRBD1. The V segment lost 5 bases and the J segment 6 bases; nucleotides outside the gene matches: 8. Germline-derived CDR1 and CDR2 are SGHVS and FNYEAQ. This CDR3 contains 15 residues. CDR3 sequence: CASSGDRDRRQPQHF. The CDR3 region has the DNA TGTGCCAGCAGCGGGGACAGGGATCGACGTCAGCCCCAGCATTTT.

V is TRBV28 and J is TRBJ2-5; 7 bases match TRBD1. In germline, CDR1 is MDHEN, CDR2 SYDVKM. Losses at the gene ends were 6 bases for V and 1 base for J; bases not matched to a gene: 5. The CDR3 is 14 residues long. CDR3: CASSQGVLQETQYF. CDR3 in DNA: TGTGCCAGCAGCCAGGGGGTTCTCCAAGAGACCCAGTACTTC.

The chain combines TRBV28 with TRBJ2-7; D ambiguous. This CDR3 has 11 residues. CDR1 MDHEN and CDR2 SYDVKM come from the germline V gene. Trimming stripped 4 bases from V and 5 bases from J, with 6 bases between. Written as DNA, the CDR3 is TGTGCCAGCAGTTCTCGTGACGAGCAGTACTTC. Residues: CASSSRDEQYF.

The genes are TRBV5-8 and TRBJ2-5, with a weak D call TRBD2 (6 bases). The V gene lost 1 base and the J gene lost 4 bases, with 14 bases spanning the gap. CDR1 is SGHTS and CDR2 is YDEGEE in the germline V gene. The CDR3 is made up of 15 amino acids. Here the CDR3 reads CASSLLMGRGETQYF. CDR3 sequence (DNA): TGTGCCAGCAGCTTGTTAATGGGGCGGGGAGAGACCCAGTACTTC.

The V and J genes are TRBV28 and TRBJ2-4; D uncertain. V lost 2 bases and J 1 base, leaving 9 bases between the germline ends. The germline V gene encodes CDR1 MDHEN and CDR2 SYDVKM. This CDR3 region has 15 residues. CDR3 amino acids: CASSLANSAKNIQYF. CDR3 in DNA: TGTGCCAGCAGTTTAGCTAACTCGGCCAAAAACATTCAGTACTTC.

The chain employs TRBV4-1 and TRBJ2-1; possibly TRBD2 for D (7 bases). CDR1 and CDR2 (germline): MGHRA, YSYEKL. V was trimmed by 1 base and J by 4 bases, leaving 14 bases between them. The CDR3 consists of 16 residues. CDR3 nucleotide sequence: TGCGCCAGCAGCCAAGGGCTGGGAGGGGGGTACAATGAGCAGTTCTTC. Protein product: CASSQGLGGGYNEQFF.